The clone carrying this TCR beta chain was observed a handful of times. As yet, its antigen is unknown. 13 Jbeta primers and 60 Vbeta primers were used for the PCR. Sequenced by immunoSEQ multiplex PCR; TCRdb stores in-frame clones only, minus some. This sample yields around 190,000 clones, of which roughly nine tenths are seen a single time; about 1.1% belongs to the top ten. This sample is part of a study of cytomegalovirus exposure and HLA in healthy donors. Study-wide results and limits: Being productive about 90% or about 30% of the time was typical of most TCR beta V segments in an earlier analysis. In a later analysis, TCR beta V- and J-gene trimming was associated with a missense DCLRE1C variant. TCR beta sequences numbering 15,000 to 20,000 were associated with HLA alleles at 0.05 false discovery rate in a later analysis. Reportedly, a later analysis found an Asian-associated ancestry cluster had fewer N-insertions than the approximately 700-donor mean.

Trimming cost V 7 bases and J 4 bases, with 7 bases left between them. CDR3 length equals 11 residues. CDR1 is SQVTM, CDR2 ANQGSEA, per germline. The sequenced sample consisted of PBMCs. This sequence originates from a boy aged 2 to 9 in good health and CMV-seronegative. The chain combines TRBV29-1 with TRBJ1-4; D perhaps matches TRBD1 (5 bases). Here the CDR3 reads CSAGHNEKLFF. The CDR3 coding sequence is TGCAGCGCAGGACATAATGAAAAACTGTTTTTT.